This TCR beta chain appears in the sequencing data of a study of blood T cell repertoires in COVID-19. On the study more broadly: From the United States, Italy and Spain came samples of acute and convalescent COVID-19.

Under the authors' procedure: Counts of nucleated cells, estimated from reference gene primer amplification, were obtained. The data were produced by immunoSEQ multiplex PCR, yet TCRdb's version contains in-frame clones alone and is incomplete. The V and J calls and clone size come from that table; D and trimming were worked out from the DNA. The data hold 65,000 to 90,000 clones, with around 88% observed a single time. The germline V gene has CDR1 SEHNR and CDR2 FQNEAQ (reference sequence). The CDR3 sequence is 15 residues long. The ends lost 8 bases at V and 2 bases at J; junction bases unmatched: 11.

Sequenced: peripheral blood. This sequence joins TRBV7-9 and TRBJ2-5; TRBD2 agrees at 7 bases. The receptor was isolated from a woman of 80 years or more with acute or convalescent COVID-19. In DNA, the CDR3 is TGTGCCAGCCTTGAGTCGGGGGGTCCTCAAGAGACCCAGTACTTC. The encoded protein is CASLESGGPQETQYF.